The 30 T cell receptor beta chains reported below all come from one sample, sequenced in a study of blood T cell repertoires in COVID-19 (dated by TCRdb to the early 2020s). The receptor library was made with the immunoSEQ multiplex PCR assay. TCRdb limited this immuneACCESS table to in-frame rearrangements with V and J called. A share of clones is missing; checked studies link under half to unresolved V genes, and the rest is unexplained. For this sample the table gives roughly 98,000 clones, of which around four fifths were detected only once. In total, the top ten clones hold approximately 12% of the sample. The sample comprised peripheral blood. The receptors stem from a woman between 65 and 79 years old with active or convalescent COVID-19.

The gene calls are TRBV19 and TRBJ2-5, with 7 bases lining up with TRBD2. The CDR3 loop spans 15 amino acids. Germline lookup yields CDR1 LNHDA and CDR2 SQIVND (reference sequence). The V and J ends lost 4 bases and 2 bases, in that order; junction bases with no gene match: 7. The CDR3 sequence: CASSTVRGFQETQYF. The CDR3 DNA reads as TGTGCCAGTAGTACTGTGCGGGGGTTTCAAGAGACCCAGTACTTC.

In this sample, this clone turned up once. The chain employs TRBV18 and TRBJ1-4, with unresolved D. The germline V gene encodes CDR1 KGHSH and CDR2 LQKENI. The CDR3 extends over 16 amino acids. The V and J ends lost 0 bases and 4 bases respectively, with 12 bases between them. Written as DNA, the CDR3 is TGTGCCAGCTCACCACCGAGTCTCGGGAATAATGAAAAACTGTTTTTT. Residues: CASSPPSLGNNEKLFF.

This chain joins TRBV23-1 and TRBJ2-3, with 8 bases identical to TRBD2. TRBV23-1 is assigned to the ORF class and has an uncertain function. This CDR3 has 20 residues. V was clipped by 0 bases and J by 1 base; unmatched bases: 15. The CDR3 coding sequence is TGCGCCAGCAGTCAATCAAGGACCCGGACTAGCAGGGCCCGCACAGATACGCAGTATTTT. It codes for CASSQSRTRTSRARTDTQYF.

V gene TRBV5-3 combines with J gene TRBJ1-2; 7 nucleotides line up with TRBD1. TRBV5-3 is an ORF, and what it does is uncertain. The CDR3 has 14 amino acids. Losses at the gene ends were 8 bases for V and 4 bases for J; bases not matched to a gene: 11. This chain's CDR3 is CARRTKGAGYGYTF. Here the CDR3 DNA reads TGTGCCAGGAGGACCAAGGGGGCTGGCTATGGCTACACCTTC.

V gene TRBV6-5 combines with J gene TRBJ1-2; no definite D call. This CDR3 is 13 amino acids long. Germline V gives CDR1 MNHEY, CDR2 SVGAGI. Trimming took 6 bases from V and 7 from J, leaving 15 bases between them. The CDR3 coding sequence is TGTGCCAGCAGCCCACTCCGGGTGGGTGGCTACACCTTC. It yields the protein CASSPLRVGGYTF.

This clone is a singleton in its sample. This chain joins TRBV7-8 and TRBJ2-7; D may be TRBD2 (6 bases). Germline V lookup: CDR1 SGHVS, CDR2 FQNEAQ. The CDR3 totals 16 residues. Trimming stripped 4 bases from V and 4 bases from J, with 20 bases between. CDR3 residues: CASSSQPGGTRYEQYF. CDR3 sequence (DNA): TGTGCCAGCAGCTCCCAACCCGGAGGGACCAGATACGAGCAGTACTTC.

J is TRBJ1-3 and V is TRBV15; the D is unclear. V was pared by 1 base and J by 3 bases, with 7 bases between. From germline, CDR1 is LNHNV and CDR2 YYDKDF (reference sequence). CDR3 length equals 14 residues. The CDR3 nucleotides read TGTGCCACCAGCAGAGCCGGAGGTGGAAACACCATATATTTT. Protein product: CATSRAGGGNTIYF.

This clone was observed once. The chain has TRBV6-1 and TRBJ1-2; tentatively, D is TRBD1 (6 bases). CDR3 size: 16 residues. CDR1 and CDR2 from the germline V gene are MNHNS and SASEGT. V was clipped by 2 bases and J by 8 bases, with 21 bases between them. CDR3 DNA: TGTGCCAGCAGTGAATTTCAGGGGATACCCTCTATAGGCTACACCTTC. This gives the protein CASSEFQGIPSIGYTF.

This chain connects TRBV5-1 to TRBJ1-5; D may be TRBD1 (6 bases). From germline, CDR1 is SGHRS and CDR2 YFSETQ. V lost 4 bases and J 7 bases, leaving 18 bases between the germline ends. This CDR3 spans 15 amino acids. CDR3 sequence reads: CASSATQGIEQPQHF. CDR3 in DNA: TGCGCCAGCAGCGCCACGCAGGGGATAGAACAGCCCCAGCATTTT.

V is TRBV28 and J is TRBJ1-6; D is uncertain. Trimming removed 7 bases from V and 8 bases from J, with 21 bases in between. The CDR3 is made up of 16 amino acids. Germline lookup yields CDR1 MDHEN and CDR2 SYDVKM. DNA of the CDR3: TGTGCCAGCACCACCTCCTCCCCGGGCGGGTATTCACCCCTCCACTTT. Its protein is CASTTSSPGGYSPLHF.

V usage is TRBV14 and J usage is TRBJ1-1; D gene unclear. The CDR3 has 13 residues. Germline lookup yields CDR1 SGHDN and CDR2 FVKESK. The V and J ends lost 0 bases and 9 bases respectively, with 11 bases between them. The CDR3 nucleotides read TGTGCCAGCAGCCAAGAGCGGGGAGGGAAAGCTTTCTTT. Residues: CASSQERGGKAFF.

This clone was recorded once. This sequence joins TRBV5-4 and TRBJ2-5; 9 nucleotides agree with TRBD2. V shed 6 bases and J 5 bases; nucleotides not matched to a gene: 17. CDR3 length: 17 amino acids. In germline, CDR1 is SGHNT, CDR2 YYREEE (reference sequence). The CDR3 DNA reads TGTGCCAGCACCACGGGTCGTCTAGCGGGGAAGGGGGAGACCCAGTACTTC. It codes for CASTTGRLAGKGETQYF.

The chain links TRBV4-3 to TRBJ1-2; 8 bases fit TRBD1. The V and J ends lost 4 bases and 4 bases, in that order; junction bases with no gene match: 5. This CDR3 region has 14 residues. The germline V gene encodes CDR1 LGHNA and CDR2 YSLEER. CDR3 residues: CASSPDRATYGYTF. CDR3 nucleotide sequence: TGCGCCAGCAGCCCGGACAGGGCAACCTATGGCTACACCTTC.

This clone was seen more than once but under ten times. The V call is TRBV4-1, the J call TRBJ2-3; TRBD2 matches 12 bases. The CDR3 totals 15 residues. Germline V gives CDR1 MGHRA, CDR2 YSYEKL. Trimming took 3 bases from V and 4 from J; bases not matched to a gene: 2. CDR3 nucleotides: TGCGCCAGCAGCCAGACTAGCGGGGGAGCAGATACGCAGTATTTT. This codes for CASSQTSGGADTQYF.

V gene TRBV7-2 combines with J gene TRBJ1-4, with 7 bases fitting TRBD1. The germline V gene has CDR1 SGHTA and CDR2 FQGNSA. The CDR3 has 15 residues. J was trimmed by 7 bases and V by 5 bases; bases with no gene match: 10. CDR3 sequence reads: CASSPDRVGIEKLFF. The CDR3 DNA is TGTGCCAGCAGCCCCGACAGGGTGGGGATTGAAAAACTGTTTTTT.

This chain joins TRBV5-5 and TRBJ2-7; the match to TRBD1 covers 7 bases. Trimming at V came to 4 bases and at J to 2 bases, leaving 3 bases not matched to a gene. The germline V gene encodes CDR1 SGHKS and CDR2 YYEKEE (reference sequence). The CDR3 spans 13 residues. CDR3 sequence (DNA): TGTGCCAGCAGCAGGGGGCCAACCTACGAGCAGTACTTC. Protein product: CASSRGPTYEQYF.

This chain connects TRBV7-2 to TRBJ1-1; no definite D call. The CDR3 is 15 amino acids. V gave up 5 bases and J gave up 3 bases, with 16 bases separating them. Germline V lookup: CDR1 SGHTA, CDR2 FQGNSA. The DNA for the CDR3 is TGTGCCAGCAGCCTTTTTCGGTCGTCGGACACTGAAGCTTTCTTT. Translated: CASSLFRSSDTEAFF.

V and J are TRBV25-1 and TRBJ1-1; the match to TRBD1 covers 8 bases. Germline trimming cut 5 bases from V and 0 bases from J; bases unmatched to any gene: 5. CDR1 and CDR2 (germline): MGHDK, SYGVNS. CDR3 length equals 15 residues. CDR3 amino acids: CASSRQGAMNTEAFF. CDR3 coding DNA: TGTGCCAGCAGTCGGCAGGGGGCTATGAACACTGAAGCTTTCTTT.

The chain carries TRBV2 and TRBJ2-7; D possibly corresponds to TRBD2 (6 bases). CDR1 and CDR2 (germline): SNHLY, FYNNEI. V lost 8 bases and J 6 bases, leaving 20 bases between the germline ends. The CDR3 has 14 amino acids. The CDR3, as DNA: TGTGCCAGCGGAGGGGCTGCCCGGGTCTCCGAGCAGTACTTC. Amino acid sequence: CASGGAARVSEQYF.

This clone was seen a few times. CDR3 coding DNA: TGCAGCGTTGATATGGCGGGGATGAACACTGAAGCTTTCTTT. Its translation: CSVDMAGMNTEAFF. This rearrangement joins TRBV29-1 to TRBJ1-1; D is uncertain. CDR1 is SQVTM and CDR2 is ANQGSEA in the germline V gene. There are 14 residues in the CDR3. V dropped 3 bases and J dropped 0 bases, with 11 bases sitting between them.

This chain uses TRBV4-1 with TRBJ2-3; D remains unclear. This CDR3 contains 15 residues. V lost 4 bases and J lost 1, with 12 bases in between. CDR1 is MGHRA, CDR2 YSYEKL, per germline. CDR3 in DNA: TGCGCCAGCAGCCCCGGTGGCGGTGGCACAGATACGCAGTATTTT. This encodes CASSPGGGGTDTQYF.

The chain links TRBV19 to TRBJ2-1, with 9 bases identical to TRBD2. J lost 7 bases, V lost 5 bases, and 6 bases had no gene match. This CDR3 spans 14 amino acids. Germline loops: CDR1 LNHDA, CDR2 SQIVND (reference sequence). CDR3 region: CASSGQRGDNEQFF. CDR3 in DNA: TGTGCCAGTAGTGGCCAGCGGGGGGATAATGAGCAGTTCTTC.

The chain has TRBV19 and TRBJ2-7; perhaps TRBD1 as D (5 bases). This CDR3 is built from 14 residues. Germline loops: CDR1 LNHDA, CDR2 SQIVND (reference sequence). V lost 4 bases and J 3 bases, leaving 13 bases between the germline ends. Written as DNA, the CDR3 is TGTGCCAGTAGTAAGGGTGACAGATACTACGAGCAGTACTTC. Amino acid sequence: CASSKGDRYYEQYF.

In its sample, this clone was seen a few times. The chain carries TRBV24-1 and TRBJ2-4; D is perhaps TRBD1 (5 bases). Trimming took 0 bases from V and 3 from J, leaving 8 bases between them. In germline, CDR1 is KGHDR, CDR2 SFDVKD. This CDR3 is 15 amino acids long. CDR3 amino acids: CATSDLGQSKNIQYF. CDR3 coding DNA: TGTGCCACCAGTGATTTGGGACAAAGCAAAAACATTCAGTACTTC.

The chain employs TRBV15 and TRBJ2-1; 7 nucleotides match TRBD1. The CDR3 runs to 14 residues. V lost 4 bases to trimming and J lost 4 bases; unmatched junction nucleotides: 4. Per germline, CDR1 LNHNV and CDR2 YYDKDF (reference sequence). The DNA of the CDR3 is TGTGCCACCAGCATAAACAGGGGATACAATGAGCAGTTCTTC. Its translation: CATSINRGYNEQFF.

The gene calls are TRBV19 and TRBJ2-4; 7 bases are a match to TRBD2. The trim removed 8 bases at V and 3 bases at J, leaving 7 bases unmatched. Germline-derived CDR1 and CDR2 are LNHDA and SQIVND (reference sequence). The length of the CDR3 is 14 residues. CDR3 nucleotides: TGTGCCAGTTCCCGGGGGGATGTCAAAAACATTCAGTACTTC. Amino acids: CASSRGDVKNIQYF.

The gene calls are TRBV5-4 and TRBJ1-2; 8 bases match TRBD1. Germline V CDR1 and CDR2: SGHNT, YYREEE (reference sequence). J gave up 5 bases and V 5 bases, and 14 bases lay outside the gene matches. CDR3 length: 16 residues. Here the CDR3 reads CASRQKGQGAWYGYTF. DNA for the CDR3: TGTGCCAGCAGACAAAAGGGGCAGGGGGCATGGTATGGCTACACCTTC.

The V and J genes are TRBV6-5 and TRBJ1-1, with D unclear. This CDR3 is 16 amino acids long. Trimming cost V 0 bases and J 1 base, with 12 bases left between them. Germline assignment: CDR1 MNHEY and CDR2 SVGAGI. The CDR3 DNA sequence: TGTGCCAGCAGTTACTCGTCTGAGGGCCGGAACACTGAAGCTTTCTTT. Translation gives CASSYSSEGRNTEAFF.

The chain joins TRBV5-6 to TRBJ2-4; 8 bases are a match to TRBD2. V shed 0 bases and J 7 bases; nucleotides not matched to a gene: 6. The V gene's germline CDR1 is SGHDT and CDR2 YYEEEE. CDR3 length: 15 residues. DNA for the CDR3: TGTGCCAGCAGCTTGGCTGGTAGCGGGGACAACATTCAGTACTTC. Translation gives CASSLAGSGDNIQYF.

V is TRBV5-1 and J is TRBJ2-3, with 11 bases identical to TRBD2. Germline values: CDR1 SGHRS, CDR2 YFSETQ. The CDR3 consists of 17 residues. The J segment lost 0 bases and the V segment lost 2 bases, leaving 5 bases of the junction unmatched. DNA for the CDR3: TGCGCCAGCAGCTTAACTAGCGGGGGCCCTAGCACAGATACGCAGTATTTT. Translating it yields CASSLTSGGPSTDTQYF.